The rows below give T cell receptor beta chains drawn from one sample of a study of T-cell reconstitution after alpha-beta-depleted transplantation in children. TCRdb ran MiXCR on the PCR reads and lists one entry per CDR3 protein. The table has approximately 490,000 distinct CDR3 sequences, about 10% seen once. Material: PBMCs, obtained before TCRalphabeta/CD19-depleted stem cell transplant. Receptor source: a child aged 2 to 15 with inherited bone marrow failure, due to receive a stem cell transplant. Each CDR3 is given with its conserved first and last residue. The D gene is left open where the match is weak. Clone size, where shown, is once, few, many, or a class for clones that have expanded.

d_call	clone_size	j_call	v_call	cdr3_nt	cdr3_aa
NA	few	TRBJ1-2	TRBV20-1	TGCAGTGCTCCCAATAACAGGGCCTCCTATGGCTACACCTTC	CSAPNNRASYGYTF
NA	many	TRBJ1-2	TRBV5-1	TGCGCCAGCAGCTTGGGACTTGGCTACACCTTC	CASSLGLGYTF
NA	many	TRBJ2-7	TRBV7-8	TGTGCCAGCAGCTCCGGACCAGAAGGGGAGCAGTACTTC	CASSSGPEGEQYF
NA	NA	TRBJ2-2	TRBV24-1	TGTGCCACCAGTGATTTTAAGGCGGGAAAGCTTGGGTTATACGGGGAGCTGTTTTTT	CATSDFKAGKLGLYGELFF
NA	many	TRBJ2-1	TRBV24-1	TGTGCCACCAGTGACCAGGATGAGGGGACCTACAATGAGCAGTTCTTC	CATSDQDEGTYNEQFF
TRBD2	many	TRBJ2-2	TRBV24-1	TGTGCCACCAGTGAAAAGCGGGAGAGCACCGGGGAGCTGTTTTTT	CATSEKRESTGELFF
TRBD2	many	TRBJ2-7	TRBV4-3	TGCGCCAGCAGCCAAGATCTCCTCGCGGGAGGCCGGAGCGAGCAGTACTTC	CASSQDLLAGGRSEQYF
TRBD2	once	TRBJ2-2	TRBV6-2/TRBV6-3	TGTGCCAGCTGCGGGCAAGCGGGAATTAACACCGGGGAGCTGTTTTTT	CASCGQAGINTGELFF
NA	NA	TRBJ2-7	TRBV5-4	TGTGCCAGCAGCCCCTCCGGGGGTCACTACGAGCAGTACTTT	CASSPSGGHYEQYF
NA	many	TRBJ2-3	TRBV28	TGTGCCAGCACCTCATGGGGAACGCAGTATTTT	CASTSWGTQYF
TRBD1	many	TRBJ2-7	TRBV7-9	TGTGCCAGCAGCCCCCCGACAGGGAACATTCACGAGCAGTACTTC	CASSPPTGNIHEQYF
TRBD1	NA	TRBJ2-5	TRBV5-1	TGCGCCAGCAGCTTGACCGGGACAGGACCCCAAGAGACCCAGTACTTC	CASSLTGTGPQETQYF
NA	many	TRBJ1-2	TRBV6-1	TGTGCCAGCAGCGCCATCCACCTAAACGGTGCCATTGACTATGGCTACACCTTC	CASSAIHLNGAIDYGYTF
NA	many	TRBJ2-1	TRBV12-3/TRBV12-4	TGTGCCAGCAGTTTGTTCGGGGAGGTGCAGTTCTTC	CASSLFGEVQFF
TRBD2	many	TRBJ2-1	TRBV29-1	TGCAGCGTTCGTGGAGGGGAGTCTAGCGGCTACAATGAGCAGTTCTTC	CSVRGGESSGYNEQFF
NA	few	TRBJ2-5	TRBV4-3	TGCGCCAGCAGCCAAGATCACCGACAGGCGGGGGAGACCCAGTACTTC	CASSQDHRQAGETQYF
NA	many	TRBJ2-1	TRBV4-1	TGCGCCAGCAGCCGGGTCGGGCACGGGAATGAGCAGTTCTTC	CASSRVGHGNEQFF
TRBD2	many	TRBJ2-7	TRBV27	TGTGCCAGCAGTGGGGAAACTAGAACTAGCGGCTACGAGCAGTACTTC	CASSGETRTSGYEQYF
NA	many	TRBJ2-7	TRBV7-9	TGTGCCAGCAGCTCTACCCGCTACGAGCAGTACTTC	CASSSTRYEQYF
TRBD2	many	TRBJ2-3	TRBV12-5	TGTGCTAGTGGTATTTCTAGCGGGACGGGAGATACGCAGTATTTT	CASGISSGTGDTQYF
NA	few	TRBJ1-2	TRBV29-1	TGCAGCGTTGAAGATTCACAGGGAAGGGGCTACACCTTC	CSVEDSQGRGYTF
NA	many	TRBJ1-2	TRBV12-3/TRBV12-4	TGTGCCAGCAGTTTAACCCCGAGTTCCTATGGCTACACCTTC	CASSLTPSSYGYTF
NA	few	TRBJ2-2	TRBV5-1	TGCGCCAGCAGTAGCGGATGGAACACCGGGGAGCTGTTTTTT	CASSSGWNTGELFF
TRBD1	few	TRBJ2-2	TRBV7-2	TGTGCCAGCACCAAGGACAGGGGGCTCGCCGGGGAGCTGTTTTTT	CASTKDRGLAGELFF
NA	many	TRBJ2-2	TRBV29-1	TGCAGCGTCGTGGGGAGCACCGGGGAGCTGTTTTTT	CSVVGSTGELFF
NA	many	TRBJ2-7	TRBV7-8	TGTGCCAGCAGCTTAATTAATGAATTGAGGGAGCAGTACTTC	CASSLINELREQYF
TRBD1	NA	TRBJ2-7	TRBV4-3	TGCGCCAGCAGCCAAGAGTGGACAGGGGGCGCGACCTACGCGCAGTACTTC	CASSQEWTGGATYAQYF
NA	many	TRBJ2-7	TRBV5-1	TGCGCCAGCAAAATCCGCCCGGACGCCTCCTACGAGCAGTACTTC	CASKIRPDASYEQYF
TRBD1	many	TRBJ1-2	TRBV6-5	TGTGCCAGCAGTTACCAAGGACAGGGTCGAGGCTACACCTTC	CASSYQGQGRGYTF
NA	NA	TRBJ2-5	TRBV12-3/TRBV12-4	TGTGCCAGCAGTTTCAACAACCAGGAGACCCAGTACTTC	CASSFNNQETQYF
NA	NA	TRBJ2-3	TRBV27	TGTGCCAGCAGTTTGAGGGCCCGGCTCCGGGACGATGGAGACGCCACAGATACGCAGTATTTT	CASSLRARLRDDGDATDTQYF
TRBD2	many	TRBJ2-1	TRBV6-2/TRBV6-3	TGTGCCAGCAGCCGACCTAATAGCGGGAGGGAGCAGTTCTTC	CASSRPNSGREQFF
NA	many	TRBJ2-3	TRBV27	TGTGCCAGCAGTACTCACAGGGCCCCTAGCACAGATACGCAGTATTTT	CASSTHRAPSTDTQYF
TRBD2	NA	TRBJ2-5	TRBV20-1	TGCAGTGCTGGACTAGCGGGAGGTACCCAAGAGACCCAGTACTTC	CSAGLAGGTQETQYF
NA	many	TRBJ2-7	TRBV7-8	TGTGCCAGCAGCTTAGAGCCTAGCCCCCTCTACGAGCAGTACTTC	CASSLEPSPLYEQYF
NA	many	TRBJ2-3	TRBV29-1	TGCAGCTTCCTCAGGGCGGGAACCACAGATACGCAGTATTTT	CSFLRAGTTDTQYF
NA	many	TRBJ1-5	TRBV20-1	TGCAGTGCTAGACCCCGAAGTGTGCAGCCCCAGCATTTT	CSARPRSVQPQHF
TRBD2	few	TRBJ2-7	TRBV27	TGTGCCAGCAGTTCGAATAAGCGGGAGGGCCACAACGAGCAGTACTTC	CASSSNKREGHNEQYF
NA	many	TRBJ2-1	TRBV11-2	TGTGCCAGCAGCGCCCCGGGCGAGCAGTTCTTC	CASSAPGEQFF
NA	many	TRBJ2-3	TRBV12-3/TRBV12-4	TGTGCCAGCACCTTAACGGCTTGGGGGGAAGGGACGCAGTATTTT	CASTLTAWGEGTQYF
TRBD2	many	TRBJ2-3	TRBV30	TGTGCCTGGAGTGAGGGACTAGCGGTTTGGGGGGATACGCAGTATTTT	CAWSEGLAVWGDTQYF
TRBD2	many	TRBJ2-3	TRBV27	TGTGCCAGCAGGCCTCTTCTAGCGGTGGGCACAGATACGCAGTATTTT	CASRPLLAVGTDTQYF
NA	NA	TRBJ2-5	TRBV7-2	TGTGCCAGCAGCCCAAATCGGGAGACCCAGTACTTC	CASSPNRETQYF
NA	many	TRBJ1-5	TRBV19	TGTGCCAGTAGCCCCGCTCACAGGTCCAATCAGCCCCAGCATTTT	CASSPAHRSNQPQHF
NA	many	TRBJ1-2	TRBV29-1	TGCAGCGTCATGACTCAAGATGGCTACACCTTC	CSVMTQDGYTF
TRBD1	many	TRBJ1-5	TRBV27	TGTGCCAGCAGTTTGAGGCAGGGGGGCCAGCCCCAGCATTTT	CASSLRQGGQPQHF
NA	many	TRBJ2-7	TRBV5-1	TGCGCCAGCAGCTTGGCCCCCACCTACGAGCAGTACTTC	CASSLAPTYEQYF
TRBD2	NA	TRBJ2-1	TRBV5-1	TGCGCCAGCACTCTCGGGGGGAGCTCCTACAATGAGCAGTTCTTC	CASTLGGSSYNEQFF